This is a list of T cell receptor beta chains from one sample in a study of T cells after yellow fever vaccination. TCRdb passed the 5' RACE reads through MiXCR, listing each CDR3 protein once. The sample consists of some 260,000 distinct CDR3 sequences, roughly 5.2% of them appearing once. Specimen: CD4+ T cells sorted from PBMCs, collected on the day of the yellow fever booster vaccination. The origin of the receptors is a man younger than 35 who received the YFV17D yellow fever vaccine. Both conserved end residues are part of each CDR3. A D gene is named only where the DNA matches it firmly. Size values are once, few and many counts, or a class for expanded clones, and some rows have none.

V gene	D gene	clone size	J gene	CDR3 DNA	CDR3 protein
TRBV20-1	TRBD2	NA	TRBJ2-3	TGCAGTGGGAGGAGACCAGCGGGGGGCTCAGATACGCAGTATTTT	CSGRRPAGGSDTQYF
TRBV10-3	NA	many	TRBJ1-6	TGTGCCATCAGTGAGGGAGGGTCTGGGCCAGCCAATTCACCCCTCCACTTT	CAISEGGSGPANSPLHF
TRBV7-8	TRBD2	many	TRBJ2-3	TGTGCCAGCAGGCTACCGGGGGGGCTCATCACAGATACGCAGTATTTT	CASRLPGGLITDTQYF
TRBV20-1	NA	NA	TRBJ2-3	TGCAGTGTTAAGAGGGGCACAGATACGCAGTATTTT	CSVKRGTDTQYF
TRBV21-1	NA	NA	TRBJ2-6	TGTGCCAGCAGCAAAGCGCGGGACAGGGGTCACTCTGGGGCCAACGTCCTGACTTTC	CASSKARDRGHSGANVLTF
TRBV6-1	TRBD1	NA	TRBJ2-2	TGTGCCAGCAGTGAATGGGACAGGGAAGCCGGGGAGCTGTTTTTT	CASSEWDREAGELFF
TRBV27	TRBD1	many	TRBJ1-6	TGTGCCAGCAGTTCCCCAGGGGGCGGGTCACCCCTCCACTTT	CASSSPGGGSPLHF
TRBV5-1	NA	many	TRBJ2-3	TGTGCCAGCAGCTTACCGCAGGGCACAGATACGCAGTATTTT	CASSLPQGTDTQYF
TRBV5-4	NA	many	TRBJ2-3	TGTGCCAGCAGCTCCAAGGGGGGGGGAGATACGCAGTATTTT	CASSSKGGGDTQYF
TRBV11-2	NA	NA	TRBJ2-7	TGTGCCAGCAGCCACGCTGAGAAGCCCGGCGAGCAGTACTTC	CASSHAEKPGEQYF
TRBV18	NA	NA	TRBJ2-3	TGTGCCAGCTCACCTACGACAGATCGCACAGATACGCAGTATTTT	CASSPTTDRTDTQYF
TRBV5-1	NA	many	TRBJ2-2	TGCGCCAGCAGCCAGAGTACAGGGTCAACAACCGGGGAGCTGTTTTTT	CASSQSTGSTTGELFF
TRBV11-2	NA	few	TRBJ1-6	TGTGCCAGCAGACTATTGTCGGGGGGCCCATACTATAATTCACCCCTCCACTTT	CASRLLSGGPYYNSPLHF
TRBV24-1	TRBD1	few	TRBJ1-5	TGTGCCACCAGTGACCCGGGGACAGATCAGCCCCAGCATTTT	CATSDPGTDQPQHF
TRBV11-2	NA	NA	TRBJ1-4	TGTGCCAGCAGCTTGGCAGGGACTTGGGAAAAACTGTTTTTT	CASSLAGTWEKLFF
TRBV29-1	TRBD2	many	TRBJ2-1	TGCAGCGTTGGCAACGGGGGGAGCTCCTACAATGAGCAGTTCTTC	CSVGNGGSSYNEQFF
TRBV27	NA	NA	TRBJ1-6	TGTGCCAGCAGGGGAGGGGGAAGTTCCCATAATTCACCCCTCCACTTT	CASRGGGSSHNSPLHF
TRBV25-1	TRBD1	few	TRBJ1-2	TGTGCCAGCAGGGCGACAGGGATCTATGGCTACACCTTC	CASRATGIYGYTF
TRBV3-1	TRBD1	few	TRBJ1-1	TGTGCCAGCAGCCCAGCGATAGGACAGGGGAACACTGAAGCTTTCTTT	CASSPAIGQGNTEAFF
TRBV12-3/TRBV12-4	NA	NA	TRBJ1-3	TGTGCCAGCAGTTTCAGGGGAAACACCATATATTTT	CASSFRGNTIYF
TRBV25-1	NA	many	TRBJ2-3	TGTGCCAGCACCCGGGGGGCATACACAGATACGCAGTATTTT	CASTRGAYTDTQYF
TRBV4-1	TRBD2	NA	TRBJ2-3	TGCGCCAGCAGCCACGGGACTAGCGGATCCACAGATACGCAGTATTTT	CASSHGTSGSTDTQYF
TRBV2	NA	many	TRBJ1-1	TGTGCCAGCACTCTCCGGCCAGGTGCTGAAGCTTTCTTT	CASTLRPGAEAFF
TRBV7-9	TRBD1	few	TRBJ1-1	TGTGCCAGCAGCTTAGAAGGGACAGGGGGCGTCGGCACTGAAGCTTTCTTT	CASSLEGTGGVGTEAFF
TRBV28	NA	few	TRBJ2-1	TGTGCCAGCAGCCCGCCGGGGGGCGTCTCCTACAATGAGCAGTTCTTC	CASSPPGGVSYNEQFF
TRBV18	TRBD1	many	TRBJ2-7	TGTGCCAGCTCATCCGGGACAGGGAGCTACGAGCAGTACTTC	CASSSGTGSYEQYF
TRBV2	NA	many	TRBJ2-3	TGTGCCAGCATAGGTTCCACTAGCAGAGATACGCAGTATTTT	CASIGSTSRDTQYF
TRBV5-1	TRBD2	few	TRBJ2-1	TGCGCCAGCTCCCGGGAGGGGCTTGGATATGAGCAGTTCTTC	CASSREGLGYEQFF
TRBV24-1	NA	many	TRBJ2-2	TGTGCCACCAGTGATTCAGCCGGGGAGCTGTTTTTT	CATSDSAGELFF
TRBV20-1	TRBD1	few	TRBJ2-3	TGCAGTGCTAGTGTTTTCAGGACAGGGATAGATACGCAGTATTTT	CSASVFRTGIDTQYF
TRBV27	NA	NA	TRBJ2-3	TGTGCCAGCAGAGGATTAGGAAGGGGGAGCACAGATACGCAGTATTTT	CASRGLGRGSTDTQYF
TRBV5-4	NA	NA	TRBJ2-3	TGTGCCAGCAGCCCTCGGGGGGCTAGCACAGATACGCAGTATTTT	CASSPRGASTDTQYF
TRBV6-2/TRBV6-3	NA	few	TRBJ2-7	TGTGCCAGCAGTGATTTTCGGGACATCGATACCTACGAGCAGTACTTC	CASSDFRDIDTYEQYF
TRBV20-1	NA	NA	TRBJ1-5	TGCAGTGCTCTACGGGGGGCTGGCAATCAGCCCCAGCATTTT	CSALRGAGNQPQHF
TRBV5-4	NA	NA	TRBJ1-6	TGTGCCAGCAGCTTGTCGAATTCACCCCTCCACTTT	CASSLSNSPLHF
TRBV6-5	NA	many	TRBJ2-2	TGTGCCAGCAGTTATTTTCTCGGGGAGCTGTTTTTT	CASSYFLGELFF
TRBV5-1	TRBD1	NA	TRBJ2-2	TGCGCCAGCAGCGGAAGCACAGGGGCCGGGGAGCTGTTTTTT	CASSGSTGAGELFF
TRBV11-2	NA	NA	TRBJ1-5	TGTGCCAGCAGCTTAGGATATAAACAGCCCCAGCATTTT	CASSLGYKQPQHF
TRBV5-1	TRBD2	NA	TRBJ2-3	TGCGCCAGCAGCACTAGCGGGGCCGGCACAGATACGCAGTATTTT	CASSTSGAGTDTQYF
TRBV4-2	NA	many	TRBJ2-1	TGTGCCAGCAGCCAAGAGGGAAGGGGACGTAGGGACAATGAGCAGTTCTTC	CASSQEGRGRRDNEQFF
TRBV4-2	NA	NA	TRBJ1-2	TGTGCCAGCAGCCAAGCCGGGGCCGGGGGGGACTATGGCTACACCTTC	CASSQAGAGGDYGYTF
TRBV18	NA	NA	TRBJ1-1	TGTGCCAGCTCACCACGCGCAAGTCGTTCGGGGCAGGGAAATATGAACACTGAAGCTTTCTTT	CASSPRASRSGQGNMNTEAFF
TRBV10-3	TRBD2	NA	TRBJ2-6	TGTGCCATCAGTGATCTACTAGCGGCTCCCTCTGGGGCCAACGTCCTGACTTTC	CAISDLLAAPSGANVLTF
TRBV9	NA	NA	TRBJ1-5	TGTGCCAGCAGCGTATCAGGGAATAGCAATCAGCCCCAGCATTTT	CASSVSGNSNQPQHF
TRBV3-1	TRBD2	NA	TRBJ2-3	TGTGCCAGCAGCCAAGGGGACTATTCCACAGATACGCAGTATTTT	CASSQGDYSTDTQYF
TRBV7-9	NA	few	TRBJ1-1	TGTGCCAGCAGCTTTTACCCGGACTCCCCGGGCCCTGAAGCTTTCTTT	CASSFYPDSPGPEAFF